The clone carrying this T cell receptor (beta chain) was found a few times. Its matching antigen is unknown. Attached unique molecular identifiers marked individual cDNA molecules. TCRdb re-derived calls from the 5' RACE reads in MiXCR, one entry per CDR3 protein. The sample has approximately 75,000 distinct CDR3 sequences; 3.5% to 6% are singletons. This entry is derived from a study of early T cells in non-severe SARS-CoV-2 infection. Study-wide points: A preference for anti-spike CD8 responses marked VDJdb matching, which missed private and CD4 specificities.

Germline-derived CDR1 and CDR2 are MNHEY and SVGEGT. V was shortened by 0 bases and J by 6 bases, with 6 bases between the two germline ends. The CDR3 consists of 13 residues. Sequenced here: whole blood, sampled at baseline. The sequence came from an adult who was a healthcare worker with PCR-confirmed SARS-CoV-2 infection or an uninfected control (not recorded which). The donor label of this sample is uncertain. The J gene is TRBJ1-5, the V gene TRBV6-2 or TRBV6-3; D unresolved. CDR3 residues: CASSYSSPQPQHF. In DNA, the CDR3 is TGTGCCAGCAGTTACTCGTCCCCTCAGCCCCAGCATTTT.